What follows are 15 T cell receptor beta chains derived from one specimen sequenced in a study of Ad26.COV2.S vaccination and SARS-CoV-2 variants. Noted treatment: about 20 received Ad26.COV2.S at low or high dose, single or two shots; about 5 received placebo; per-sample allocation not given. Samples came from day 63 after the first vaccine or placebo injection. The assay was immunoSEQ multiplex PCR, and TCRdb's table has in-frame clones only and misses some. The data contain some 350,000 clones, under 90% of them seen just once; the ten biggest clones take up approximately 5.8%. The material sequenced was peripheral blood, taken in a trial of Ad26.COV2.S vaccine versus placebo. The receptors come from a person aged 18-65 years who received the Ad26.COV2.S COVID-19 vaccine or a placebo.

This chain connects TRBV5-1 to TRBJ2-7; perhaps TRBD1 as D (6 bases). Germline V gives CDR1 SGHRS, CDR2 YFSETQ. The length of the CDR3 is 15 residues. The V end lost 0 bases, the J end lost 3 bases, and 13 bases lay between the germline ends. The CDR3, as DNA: TGCGCCAGCAGCTTGGTCGCAGGGGCCGACTACGAGCAGTACTTC. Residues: CASSLVAGADYEQYF.

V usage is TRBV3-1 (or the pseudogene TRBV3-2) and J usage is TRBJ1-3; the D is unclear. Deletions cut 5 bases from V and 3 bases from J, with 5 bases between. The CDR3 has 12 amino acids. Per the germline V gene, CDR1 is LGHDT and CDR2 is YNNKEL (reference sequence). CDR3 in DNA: TGTGCCAGCAGCGGAGATGGAAACACCATATATTTT. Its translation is CASSGDGNTIYF.

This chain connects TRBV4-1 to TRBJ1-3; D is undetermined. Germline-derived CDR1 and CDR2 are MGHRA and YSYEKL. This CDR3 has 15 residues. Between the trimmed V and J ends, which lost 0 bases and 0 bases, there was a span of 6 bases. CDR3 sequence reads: CASSQDGNSGNTIYF. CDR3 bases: TGCGCCAGCAGCCAAGACGGAAACTCTGGAAACACCATATATTTT.

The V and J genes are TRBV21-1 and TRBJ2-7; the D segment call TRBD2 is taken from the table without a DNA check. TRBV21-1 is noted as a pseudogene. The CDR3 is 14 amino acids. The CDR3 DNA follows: TGTGCCAGAGTAAAGCGGAGTATCTCCTACGAGCAGTACGTC. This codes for CARVKRSISYEQYV.

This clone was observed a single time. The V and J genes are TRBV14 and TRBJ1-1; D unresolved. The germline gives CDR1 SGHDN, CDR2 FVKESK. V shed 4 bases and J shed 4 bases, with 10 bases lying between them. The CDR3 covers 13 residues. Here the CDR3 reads CASSPGWTTEAFF. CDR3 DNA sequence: TGTGCCAGCAGCCCCGGGTGGACCACTGAAGCTTTCTTT.

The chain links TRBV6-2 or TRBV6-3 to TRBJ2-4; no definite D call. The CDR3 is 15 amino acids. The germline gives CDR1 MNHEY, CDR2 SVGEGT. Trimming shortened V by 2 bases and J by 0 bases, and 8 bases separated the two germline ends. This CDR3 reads CASSYRRVAKNIQYF. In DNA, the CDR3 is TGTGCCAGCAGTTACAGACGGGTAGCCAAAAACATTCAGTACTTC.

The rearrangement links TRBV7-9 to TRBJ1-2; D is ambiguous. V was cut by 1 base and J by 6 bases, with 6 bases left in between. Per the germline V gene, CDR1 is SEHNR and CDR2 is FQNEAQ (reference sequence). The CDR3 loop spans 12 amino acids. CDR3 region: CASSLELDGYTF. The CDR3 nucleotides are TGTGCCAGCAGCTTAGAGCTTGATGGCTACACCTTC.

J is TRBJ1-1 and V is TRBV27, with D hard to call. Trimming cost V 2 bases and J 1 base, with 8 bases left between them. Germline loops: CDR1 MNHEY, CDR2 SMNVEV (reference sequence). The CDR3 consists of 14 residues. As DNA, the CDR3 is TGTGCCAGCAGTTTAAAGGCGCCGAACACTGAAGCTTTCTTT. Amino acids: CASSLKAPNTEAFF.

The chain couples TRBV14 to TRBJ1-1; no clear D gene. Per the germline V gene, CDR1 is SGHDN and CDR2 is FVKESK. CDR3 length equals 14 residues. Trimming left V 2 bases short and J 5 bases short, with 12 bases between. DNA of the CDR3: TGTGCCAGCAGCCAATCCGGGGAGAGTACTGAAGCTTTCTTT. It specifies CASSQSGESTEAFF. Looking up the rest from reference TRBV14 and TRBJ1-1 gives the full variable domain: EAGVTQFPSHSVIEKGQTVTLRCDPISGHDNLYWYRRVMGKEIKFLLHFVKESKQDESGMPNNRFLAERTGGTYSTLKVQPAELEDSGVYFCASSQSGESTEAFFGQGTRLTVV.

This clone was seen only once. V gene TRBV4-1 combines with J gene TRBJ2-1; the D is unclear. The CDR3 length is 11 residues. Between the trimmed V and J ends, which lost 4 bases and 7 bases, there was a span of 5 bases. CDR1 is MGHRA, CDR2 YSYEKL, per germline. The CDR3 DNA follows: TGCGCCAGCAGCCTCGATAATGAGCAGTTCTTC. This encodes CASSLDNEQFF.

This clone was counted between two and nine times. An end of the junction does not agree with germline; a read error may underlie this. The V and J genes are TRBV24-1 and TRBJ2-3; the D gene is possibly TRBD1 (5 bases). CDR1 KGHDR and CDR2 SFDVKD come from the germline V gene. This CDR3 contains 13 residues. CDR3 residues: CATSDLATGTQYF. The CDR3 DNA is TGTGCCACCAGTGACCTGGCCACAGGTACGCAGTATTTT.

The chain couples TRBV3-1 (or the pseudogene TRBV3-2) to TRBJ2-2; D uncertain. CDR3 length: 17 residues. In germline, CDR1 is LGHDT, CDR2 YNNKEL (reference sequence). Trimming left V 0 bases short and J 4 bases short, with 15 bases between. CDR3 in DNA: TGTGCCAGCAGCCAAGACACTACGGGCTTGAGCACCGGGGAGCTGTTTTTT. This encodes CASSQDTTGLSTGELFF.

CDR3 DNA: TGCGCCAGCAGCCACCTAGACAGGGCGGGACACGGGGAGCTGTTTTTT. It encodes CASSHLDRAGHGELFF. J is TRBJ2-2 and V is TRBV4-3; D is possibly TRBD1 (7 bases). The CDR3 is 16 residues long. Trimming pared 3 bases from V and 7 bases from J, leaving 18 bases between. Germline values: CDR1 LGHNA, CDR2 YSLEER.

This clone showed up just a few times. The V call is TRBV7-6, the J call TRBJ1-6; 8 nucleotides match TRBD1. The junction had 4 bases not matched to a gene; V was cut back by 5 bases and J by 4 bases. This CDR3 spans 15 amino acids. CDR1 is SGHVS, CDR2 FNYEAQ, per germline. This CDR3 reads CASSPHRGYNSPLHF. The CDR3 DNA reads TGTGCCAGCAGCCCACACAGGGGGTATAATTCACCCCTCCACTTT.

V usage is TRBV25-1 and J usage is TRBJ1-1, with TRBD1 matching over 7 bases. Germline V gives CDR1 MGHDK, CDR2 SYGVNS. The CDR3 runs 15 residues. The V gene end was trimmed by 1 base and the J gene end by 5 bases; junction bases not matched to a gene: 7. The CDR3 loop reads CASSEWGAQGTEAFF. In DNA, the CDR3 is TGTGCCAGCAGTGAATGGGGTGCACAGGGGACTGAAGCTTTCTTT.